Listed below are T cell receptor beta chains from one sample, sequenced in a study of molecular identifiers for immune sequencing clone quantification. One entry per CDR3 protein results from TCRdb running MiXCR on the PCR reads. This table has about 510,000 distinct CDR3 sequences, over 20% appearing once. Source material: naive CD8+ T cells from blood, with Jurkat cell RNA spiked in. The receptors here all came from a human donor in good health. Some libraries in this study had Jurkat cell RNA spiked in. CDR3s include the opening cysteine and the closing phenylalanine or tryptophan. D genes are given only for firm matches. Size values are once, few and many counts, or a class for expanded clones, and some rows have none.

>TRBJ2-1|TRBD2|TRBV29-1|few
TGCAGCGCTCTTAGCGGGGGGGACTACAATGAGCAGTTCTTC
CSALSGGDYNEQFF
>TRBJ1-2|TRBD1|TRBV7-9|few
TGTGCCAGCAGGGACGGGACAGACGAAAACTACACCTTC
CASRDGTDENYTF
>TRBJ2-1|NA|TRBV4-1|NA
TGCGCCAGCAGCCGAGATATTCCCCACTTGAACGACAATGAGCAGTTCTTC
CASSRDIPHLNDNEQFF
>TRBJ2-2|TRBD1|TRBV19|few
TGTGCCAGTAGTAGACAGGGTGAGACCGGGGAGCTGTTTTTT
CASSRQGETGELFF
>TRBJ2-1|NA|TRBV6-5|few
TGTGCCAGCAGTTACCGACCGGGGTTTGTATACAATGAGCAGTTCTTC
CASSYRPGFVYNEQFF
>TRBJ1-1|TRBD1|TRBV4-3|many
TGCGCCAGCAGCCAAAATCCCCAGGGGGTGGGTACTGAAGCTTTCTTT
CASSQNPQGVGTEAFF
>TRBJ1-1|NA|TRBV29-1|many
TGCAGCGTTGACCTGCGGGGAGTGAACACTGAAGCTTTCTTT
CSVDLRGVNTEAFF
>TRBJ2-7|NA|TRBV4-3|NA
TGCGCCAGCAGCCAAGGGAGGGCCTTAACCTACGAGCAGTACTTC
CASSQGRALTYEQYF
>TRBJ2-7|TRBD2|TRBV19|NA
TGTGCCAGTATGTCTCTAGCGGGATTACTCTGCGAGCAGTACTTC
CASMSLAGLLCEQYF
>TRBJ1-3|TRBD1|TRBV7-6|few
TGTGCCAGCAGCGCCGCAGGGACAGCTGGAAACACCATATATTTT
CASSAAGTAGNTIYF
>TRBJ2-5|TRBD1|TRBV25-1|NA
TGTGCCAGCAGTGACCTAACAGGGGGCTTGGAGACCCAGTACTTC
CASSDLTGGLETQYF
>TRBJ2-6|NA|TRBV7-8|many
TGTGCCAGCAGCTTTGGGCCTATCCAGCAGAGCAGGAACTCTGGGGCCAACGTCCTGACTTTC
CASSFGPIQQSRNSGANVLTF
>TRBJ2-7|TRBD1|TRBV4-1|NA
TGCGCCAGCAGCCCACTGGGACAGTTAATTTCCTACGAGCAGTACTTC
CASSPLGQLISYEQYF
>TRBJ2-3|TRBD2|TRBV7-9|NA
TGTGCCAGCAGCTCATGGATTAGCGGGAGGCACACAGATACGCAGTATTTT
CASSSWISGRHTDTQYF
>TRBJ2-3|NA|TRBV6-5|NA
TGTGCCAGCAGTTACTCGAACGATCTTACCGGGACAACAAGCCGAATGGATACGCAGTATTTT
CASSYSNDLTGTTSRMDTQYF
>TRBJ2-1|NA|TRBV14|NA
TGTGCCAGCAGCACGACCCGGAATGAGCAGTTCTTC
CASSTTRNEQFF
>TRBJ2-3|TRBD2|TRBV7-9|many
TGTGCCAGCAGCCTACTGGCGGGAGTACAAGATACGCAGTATTTT
CASSLLAGVQDTQYF
>TRBJ2-5|NA|TRBV7-9|few
TGTGCCGGCAGCCCACAAGAGACCCAGTACTTC
CAGSPQETQYF
>TRBJ2-4|NA|TRBV20-1|few
TGCAGTGCGTTAATAGCGACCAAAAACATTCAGTACTTC
CSALIATKNIQYF
>TRBJ1-1|NA|TRBV28|NA
TGTGCCAGCAGTCCATACTTACAGGGCCACTCCACTGAAGCTTTCTTT
CASSPYLQGHSTEAFF
>TRBJ2-3|NA|TRBV19|NA
TGTGCCAGTAACGGAGCCAGGGTCACAGATACGCAGTATTTT
CASNGARVTDTQYF
>TRBJ2-7|TRBD2|TRBV20-1|NA
TGCAGTGCTAATAGCGGGAGTGGACCCTACGAGCAGTACTTC
CSANSGSGPYEQYF
>TRBJ2-3|NA|TRBV27|many
TGTGCCAGCAGTTTATCAGGGGTCGATACGCAGTATTTT
CASSLSGVDTQYF
>TRBJ2-7|NA|TRBV3-1|many
TGTGCCAGCAGCCTCCCCGGGCACGAGCAGTACTTC
CASSLPGHEQYF
>TRBJ2-7|TRBD1|TRBV5-1|many
TGCGCCAGCAGCTCGAAGACAGGGGGCTTTTACGAGCAGTACTTC
CASSSKTGGFYEQYF
>TRBJ2-5|NA|TRBV5-5|many
TGTGCCAGCAGCTTGGGCCCGAAGACCCAGTACTTC
CASSLGPKTQYF
>TRBJ2-3|TRBD1|TRBV27|few
TGTGCCAGCAGTTTAGACAGGGTTAATACGCAGTATTTT
CASSLDRVNTQYF
>TRBJ2-1|NA|TRBV24-1|many
TGTGCCACCAGTGACGTTGACCGGAGTAGTAATGAGCAGTTCTTC
CATSDVDRSSNEQFF
>TRBJ1-1|NA|TRBV12-3/TRBV12-4|NA
TGTGCCAGCAGTTTAATTATGAACACTGAAGCTTTCTTT
CASSLIMNTEAFF
>TRBJ1-1|NA|TRBV5-6|NA
TGTGCCAGCACCCCCCTGGAGGGCGGCACTGAAGCTTTCTTT
CASTPLEGGTEAFF
>TRBJ2-3|TRBD2|TRBV20-1|NA
TGCAGTGCTATTCACCTAGCGGGGGGGAGCACAGATACGCAGTATTTT
CSAIHLAGGSTDTQYF
>TRBJ2-7|NA|TRBV5-3|NA
TGTGCCAGAAGCCCTGGACATATCTCCTACGAGCAGTACTTC
CARSPGHISYEQYF
>TRBJ1-2|NA|TRBV27|once
TGTGCCAGCAGTTTCATCCAACCGAACTATGGCCACACCTTC
CASSFIQPNYGHTF
>TRBJ2-6|TRBD1|TRBV7-2|many
TGTGCCAGCAGCTTAGTGGCAGGGGGCGCTGGGGCCAACGTCCTGACTTTC
CASSLVAGGAGANVLTF
>TRBJ2-3|NA|TRBV6-5|many
TGTGCCAGCAGTTACTCGACTGGGGGCCTCCGTATCACAGATACGCAGTATTTT
CASSYSTGGLRITDTQYF
>TRBJ2-1|TRBD1|TRBV5-6|few
TGTGCCAGCAGCTCCGGGACAGGGGATGAGCAGTTCTTC
CASSSGTGDEQFF
>TRBJ2-5|NA|TRBV7-9|NA
TGTGCCAGCAGCTTAGACAGCCTCGGGCAAGAGACCCAGTACTTC
CASSLDSLGQETQYF
>TRBJ2-2|NA|TRBV19|few
TGTGCCAGTAGTCCTTCAGACCCAAGGGGGACCGGGGAGCTGTTTTTT
CASSPSDPRGTGELFF
>TRBJ2-1|NA|TRBV28|few
TGTGCCAGCAGTTTTAATGGTTTGAAATACGAGCAGTTCTTC
CASSFNGLKYEQFF